Following are 13 T cell receptor beta chains from one sample sequenced in a study of cytomegalovirus exposure and HLA in healthy donors. TCRdb's copy holds only in-frame clones and misses some; the assay was immunoSEQ multiplex PCR. The table shows about 98,000 clones, with roughly 84% occurring only once. Input material: PBMCs. The receptors derive from a man between 18 and 35 years old in good health and CMV-seropositive.

This chain uses TRBV5-1 with TRBJ2-7, with 9 bases that match TRBD1. Germline CDR1 SGHRS, CDR2 YFSETQ. Trimming took 7 bases from V and 3 from J; bases not matched to a gene: 8. This CDR3 has 14 residues. CDR3: CASGSDRGGYEQYF. The CDR3 DNA is TGCGCCAGCGGTTCGGACAGGGGTGGCTACGAGCAGTACTTC.

The sample holds one count of this clone. The chain has TRBV2 and TRBJ2-7; a possible D gene is TRBD1 (5 bases). The CDR3 extends over 14 amino acids. The V end lost 3 bases, the J end lost 7 bases, and 16 bases lay between the germline ends. Germline V CDR1 and CDR2: SNHLY, FYNNEI. The CDR3 here is CASSEDVVGREQYF. CDR3 coding DNA: TGTGCCAGCAGTGAGGACGTTGTGGGGCGAGAGCAGTACTTC.

The genes are TRBV6-5 and TRBJ2-1; 8 nucleotides agree with TRBD2. Unmatched junction bases numbered 5, after V lost 3 bases and J lost 4 bases. Germline values: CDR1 MNHEY, CDR2 SVGAGI. CDR3 size: 15 residues. DNA of the CDR3: TGTGCCAGCAGTTATATGGGACTAGGTTACAATGAGCAGTTCTTC. This translates into CASSYMGLGYNEQFF.

The chain couples TRBV27 to TRBJ2-7, with D possibly TRBD1 on 5 matching bases. Germline CDR1 and CDR2: MNHEY and SMNVEV (reference sequence). The germline V and J ends were trimmed by 5 bases and 6 bases, with 14 bases remaining between them. CDR3 length equals 13 residues. The CDR3: CASSPNTGVEQYF. The CDR3 DNA sequence: TGTGCCAGCAGTCCCAACACAGGAGTCGAGCAGTACTTC.

This chain uses TRBV28 with TRBJ2-7; the match to TRBD1 covers 7 bases. The CDR3 is 13 residues long. Germline trimming cut 6 bases from V and 3 bases from J; bases unmatched to any gene: 5. The germline V gene encodes CDR1 MDHEN and CDR2 SYDVKM. The CDR3 here is CASRGQPSYEQYF. The CDR3 coding sequence is TGTGCCAGCAGGGGACAGCCAAGCTACGAGCAGTACTTC.

This clone was counted a few times. The chain employs TRBV7-9 and TRBJ2-7; 10 bases fit TRBD1. Trimming removed 3 bases from V and 5 bases from J; junction bases left unmatched: 10. Germline V gives CDR1 SEHNR, CDR2 FQNEAQ (reference sequence). The CDR3 is 16 amino acids. CDR3 amino acids: CASSLQVTGGVHEQYF. The DNA for the CDR3 is TGTGCCAGCAGCTTGCAAGTGACAGGGGGCGTCCACGAGCAGTACTTC.

The chain carries TRBV7-2 and TRBJ2-2; D is perhaps TRBD1 (5 bases). The CDR3 is 16 amino acids. Germline CDR1 reads SGHTA; CDR2 reads FQGNSA. The ends were cut back, 5 bases at V and 4 bases at J, with 17 bases in the middle. Here the CDR3 reads CASSQRTQVATGELFF. The CDR3 nucleotides read TGTGCCAGCAGCCAGAGGACACAGGTGGCCACCGGGGAGCTGTTTTTT.

The chain couples TRBV6-1 to TRBJ2-7; D might be TRBD1 (6 bases). Germline V gives CDR1 MNHNS, CDR2 SASEGT. The CDR3 spans 14 residues. The V end lost 3 bases, the J end lost 3 bases, and 12 bases lay between the germline ends. CDR3 loop: CASSELGDNYEQYF. CDR3 sequence (DNA): TGTGCCAGCAGTGAGTTAGGGGACAACTACGAGCAGTACTTC.

This chain uses TRBV5-5 with TRBJ2-2; TRBD2 matches 14 bases. Germline loops: CDR1 SGHKS, CDR2 YYEKEE (reference sequence). J was trimmed by 3 bases and V by 3 bases; bases with no gene match: 7. The CDR3 consists of 18 residues. CDR3 nucleotide sequence: TGTGCCAGCAGCTACCCGGGACTAGCGGGAGATTACACCGGGGAGCTGTTTTTT. Its protein product is CASSYPGLAGDYTGELFF. The variable domain in full, completed from reference TRBV5-5 and TRBJ2-2, reads DAGVTQSPTHLIKTRGQQVTLRCSPISGHKSVSWYQQVLGQGPQFIFQYYEKEERGRGNFPDRFSARQFPNYSSELNVNALLLGDSALYLCASSYPGLAGDYTGELFFGEGSRLTVL.

V and J are TRBV19 and TRBJ1-3; TRBD1 is a possible D gene (6 bases). Per germline, CDR1 LNHDA and CDR2 SQIVND (reference sequence). V lost 5 bases, J lost 2 bases, and 10 bases lay in between. The CDR3 is made up of 14 amino acids. As DNA, the CDR3 is TGTGCCAGTAGTCAACAGGGACCTGGAAACACCATATATTTT. This gives the protein CASSQQGPGNTIYF.

The genes are TRBV7-2 and TRBJ2-7; 9 nucleotides agree with TRBD2. The trim removed 5 bases at V and 2 bases at J, leaving 7 bases unmatched. The CDR3 length is 15 residues. Germline V gene data show CDR1 as SGHTA and CDR2 as FQGNSA. CDR3 in DNA: TGTGCCAGCAGCCCAGTAGCGGGAGTGACCTACGAGCAGTACTTC. Amino acid sequence: CASSPVAGVTYEQYF.

The chain uses TRBV19 and TRBJ1-2; 9 bases are shared with TRBD1. CDR1 LNHDA and CDR2 SQIVND come from the germline V gene (reference sequence). This CDR3 is 13 amino acids long. Unmatched junction bases numbered 4, after V lost 6 bases and J lost 5 bases. The CDR3 region is CASSWGTGYGYTF. CDR3 DNA: TGTGCCAGTAGCTGGGGGACAGGGTATGGCTACACCTTC.

The chain has TRBV2 and TRBJ2-5, with no clear D. This CDR3 contains 11 residues. The germline V gene has CDR1 SNHLY and CDR2 FYNNEI. The V gene lost 4 bases and the J gene lost 3 bases, with 3 bases spanning the gap. The CDR3 sequence: CASSAEETQYF. For the CDR3, the DNA is TGTGCCAGCAGTGCGGAAGAGACCCAGTACTTC.